Given below is one T cell receptor (beta chain) in context. Trimming took off 4 bases at V and 0 bases at J, with 13 bases between the two ends. The CDR3 has 15 residues. Germline CDR1 is SGDLS and CDR2 is YYNGEE. The table came from immunoSEQ multiplex PCR; TCRdb's copy has only in-frame clones and leaves some out. The data hold some 260,000 clones, with roughly 87% observed a single time. The study recruited people aged 18 to 89 years across approximately 24 US areas. Participant-reported clinical history was the basis for cohort assignment. This sample is drawn from a study of blood T cell repertoires in COVID-19. Study in general: Samples representing acute and convalescent COVID-19 were sourced from the United States, Italy and Spain. The cDNA or gDNA used as material had been derived from T cells, B-cell-depleted T cells, or PBMCs.

The sample consisted of PBMCs or T cells enriched from blood (not recorded which). The gene calls are TRBV9 and TRBJ1-1; D possibly corresponds to TRBD1 (5 bases). The sequence derives from a woman under 40 with acute COVID-19. The CDR3 sequence: CASSPDSSMNTEAFF. CDR3 DNA: TGTGCCAGCAGCCCCGACAGTAGCATGAACACTGAAGCTTTCTTT.